One and the same sample provided the 20 T cell receptor beta chains below, sequenced in a study of human T cells and chemical hapten exposure. The study extracted total RNA from unfractionated whole blood. MiXCR, applied by TCRdb to the 5' RACE reads, yields one record per CDR3 protein. The sample holds tens of thousands of distinct CDR3 sequences, 15% seen once. The receptors shown here come from a female donor in good health.

This clonotype turned up a few times. This chain uses TRBV4-1 with TRBJ1-1; D is ambiguous. Germline-derived CDR1 and CDR2 are MGHRA and YSYEKL. V gave up 1 base and J gave up 1 base, with 7 bases separating them. This CDR3 is built from 14 residues. CDR3 protein: CASSQGTENTEAFF. DNA for the CDR3: TGCGCCAGCAGCCAAGGGACGGAGAACACTGAAGCTTTCTTT.

There are a few counts of this clonotype. The chain recombines TRBV3-1 with TRBJ2-3, with D hard to call. CDR3 length equals 16 residues. Trimming cost V 1 base and J 2 bases, with 13 bases left between them. Looked up from germline, CDR1 is LGHDT and CDR2 is YNNKEL (reference sequence). The CDR3 loop is CASSQGFRLTTDTQYF. Written as DNA, the CDR3 is TGTGCCAGCAGCCAAGGGTTCCGCCTAACCACAGATACGCAGTATTTT.

The chain joins TRBV10-3 to TRBJ1-2; 9 bases are a match to TRBD1. The V gene's germline CDR1 is ENHRY and CDR2 SYGVKD. This CDR3 spans 16 amino acids. J was trimmed by 1 base and V by 6 bases; bases with no gene match: 9. The CDR3 sequence is CAISSGQGRDNYGYTF. CDR3 nucleotide sequence: TGTGCCATCAGCTCCGGACAGGGGAGGGATAACTATGGCTACACCTTC.

The gene calls are TRBV7-6 and TRBJ2-2, with 8 bases identical to TRBD2. Losses at the gene ends were 5 bases for V and 8 bases for J; bases not matched to a gene: 7. The CDR3 sequence is 14 residues long. The germline CDR1 and CDR2 sequences are SGHVS and FNYEAQ. As DNA, the CDR3 is TGTGCCAGCAGCCCGGGAGGGGTATGGGGGGAGCTGTTTTTT. Translated, it gives CASSPGGVWGELFF.

The chain combines TRBV10-3 with TRBJ2-3; 8 bases line up with TRBD1. The CDR3 consists of 16 residues. Germline assignment: CDR1 ENHRY and CDR2 SYGVKD. V gave up 6 bases and J gave up 1 base; unmatched junction bases: 9. This chain's CDR3 is CAIRETGAYGTDTQYF. The CDR3 DNA reads as TGTGCCATCAGGGAGACAGGGGCGTATGGCACAGATACGCAGTATTTT.

This chain connects TRBV10-3 to TRBJ2-5, with 12 bases aligning to TRBD2. The CDR3 sequence is 14 residues long. CDR1 ENHRY and CDR2 SYGVKD come from the germline V gene. V dropped 4 bases and J dropped 3; count of bases not matched to a gene: 0. The CDR3 DNA reads TGTGCCATCAGTGCTAGCGGGAGGGAAGAGACCCAGTACTTC. Translated: CAISASGREETQYF.

The CDR3 reads CASSEGGQGNQPQHF. In DNA, the CDR3 is TGTGCCAGCAGTGAAGGGGGACAGGGAAATCAGCCCCAGCATTTT. The chain links TRBV2 to TRBJ1-5; 9 bases map to TRBD1. Per germline, CDR1 SNHLY and CDR2 FYNNEI. With 1 base clipped from V and 4 bases from J, the junction kept 2 bases outside the gene matches. The CDR3 is 15 amino acids.

This sequence joins TRBV5-1 and TRBJ1-6; 10 positions match TRBD1. J was trimmed by 9 bases and V by 4 bases; bases with no gene match: 7. The CDR3 is 15 amino acids. CDR1 is SGHRS and CDR2 is YFSETQ in the germline V gene. CDR3 nucleotides: TGCGCCAGCAGCCTCTCTTGGACAGGGGGTTCACCCCTCCACTTT. Its translation: CASSLSWTGGSPLHF.

Only a few counts were recorded for this clonotype. The chain couples TRBV4-2 to TRBJ1-5, with TRBD1 matching 8 bases. V lost 2 bases and J lost 2; bases outside the gene matches: 2. The CDR3 extends over 15 amino acids. The germline V gene encodes CDR1 LGHNA and CDR2 YNFKEQ. The CDR3: CASSQQGAGNQPQHF. The CDR3 nucleotides read TGTGCCAGCAGCCAACAGGGGGCTGGCAATCAGCCCCAGCATTTT.

The V gene is TRBV13, the J gene TRBJ1-1; no reliable D call. Germline CDR1 PRHDT, CDR2 FYEKMQ (reference sequence). V was shortened by 0 bases and J by 3 bases, with 8 bases between the two germline ends. This CDR3 comprises 14 residues. CDR3 amino acids: CASSLGALYTEAFF. The DNA of the CDR3 is TGTGCCAGCAGCTTAGGAGCACTTTACACTGAAGCTTTCTTT. The whole variable domain, remainder taken from reference TRBV13 and TRBJ1-1, is AAGVIQSPRHLIKEKRETATLKCYPIPRHDTVYWYQQGPGQDPQFLISFYEKMQSDKGSIPDRFSAQQFSDYHSELNMSSLELGDSALYFCASSLGALYTEAFFGQGTRLTVV.

J is TRBJ1-5 and V is TRBV28; D uncertain. The CDR3 runs 13 residues. Trimming removed 7 bases at V and 5 bases at J, with 12 bases between. CDR1 is MDHEN and CDR2 is SYDVKM in the germline V gene. The CDR3 loop reads CASIMAGDQPQHF. The CDR3 nucleotides read TGTGCCAGCATTATGGCAGGAGATCAGCCCCAGCATTTT. Based on the CDR3 plus reference TRBV28 and TRBJ1-5, the full variable domain is DVKVTQSSRYLVKRTGEKVFLECVQDMDHENMFWYRQDPGLGLRLIYFSYDVKMKEKGDIPEGYSVSREKKERFSLILESASTNQTSMYLCASIMAGDQPQHFGDGTRLSIL.

Here the CDR3 DNA reads TGTGCCAGCACCCGCGGGGCGGCCGGGGGTTCACCCCTCCACTTT. Its translation is CASTRGAAGGSPLHF. The gene calls are TRBV5-4 and TRBJ1-6; D may be TRBD1 (5 bases). Germline-derived CDR1 and CDR2 are SGHNT and YYREEE (reference sequence). V lost 6 bases and J lost 9, with 19 bases in between. This CDR3 comprises 15 residues.

The gene calls are TRBV28 and TRBJ1-2, with D possibly being TRBD1 (6 bases). Trimming removed 3 bases at V and 5 bases at J, with 13 bases between. This CDR3 region has 14 residues. Germline V gene data show CDR1 as MDHEN and CDR2 as SYDVKM. The CDR3 coding sequence is TGTGCCAGCAGTTTGGCCGGACAGCAATATGGCTACACCTTC. Encoded protein: CASSLAGQQYGYTF.

This clonotype was seen a handful of times. The chain employs TRBV6-5 and TRBJ1-5; TRBD1 might be the D (6 bases). From germline, CDR1 is MNHEY and CDR2 SVGAGI. The CDR3 contains 14 residues. The ends were cut back, 5 bases at V and 2 bases at J, with 10 bases in the middle. CDR3: CASSTGRRNQPQHF. The CDR3 DNA reads as TGTGCCAGCAGTACAGGGAGACGCAATCAGCCCCAGCATTTT.

This clonotype turned up a few times. The CDR3 DNA sequence: TGCAGTGCTAGAGATGGAGCCGGGACTAGCGGATTCAATGAGCAGTTCTTC. Amino acid sequence: CSARDGAGTSGFNEQFF. This chain uses TRBV20-1 with TRBJ2-1; 11 bases agree with TRBD2. The CDR3 has 17 amino acids. V lost 0 bases, J lost 6 bases, and 10 bases stayed unmatched. Germline V gene sequence: CDR1 DFQATT, CDR2 SNEGSKA (reference sequence).

V usage is TRBV18 and J usage is TRBJ2-5; D is possibly TRBD1 (5 bases). Trimming shortened V by 3 bases and J by 0 bases, and 5 bases separated the two germline ends. The CDR3 covers 13 residues. Germline CDR1 and CDR2: KGHSH and LQKENI. CDR3: CASSPTDQETQYF. Here the CDR3 DNA reads TGTGCCAGCTCACCGACAGACCAAGAGACCCAGTACTTC.

This clonotype was counted ten times or more. CDR3: CASSYVAGAINNEQFF. The CDR3 DNA reads as TGTGCCAGCAGTTATGTGGCGGGAGCAATTAACAATGAGCAGTTCTTC. This sequence joins TRBV6-2 or TRBV6-3 and TRBJ2-1; 7 nucleotides align to TRBD2. The V gene end was trimmed by 3 bases and the J gene end by 5 bases; junction bases not matched to a gene: 10. CDR3 length: 16 amino acids. CDR1 is MNHEY and CDR2 is SVGEGT in the germline V gene.

The chain couples TRBV2 to TRBJ1-1; D remains unclear. V was clipped by 4 bases and J by 6 bases, with 12 bases between them. This CDR3 comprises 13 residues. CDR1 and CDR2 from the germline V gene are SNHLY and FYNNEI. The CDR3 reads CASSGGDIAEAFF. The CDR3 DNA reads TGTGCCAGCAGTGGAGGAGATATCGCTGAAGCTTTCTTT.

This clonotype was seen at least ten times. This chain joins TRBV3-1 and TRBJ1-1; no definite D call. The germline CDR1 and CDR2 sequences are LGHDT and YNNKEL (reference sequence). V was clipped by 2 bases and J by 0 bases, with 4 bases between them. The CDR3 totals 13 residues. The CDR3 reads CASSQFLNTEAFF. The CDR3 DNA reads TGTGCCAGCAGCCAATTCTTGAACACTGAAGCTTTCTTT.

The chain is built from TRBV6-5 and TRBJ2-7; D is possibly TRBD2 (5 bases). CDR1 is MNHEY and CDR2 is SVGAGI in the germline V gene. The CDR3 contains 13 residues. The V and J ends lost 2 bases and 4 bases respectively, with 9 bases between them. CDR3 bases: TGTGCCAGCAGTTACCGGAGGTTTTACGAGCAGTACTTC. Protein product: CASSYRRFYEQYF.